Described below is a single TCR beta chain sequence and its context. This record belongs to a study of blood T cell repertoires in COVID-19. In the original analysis: It was from reference gene primer amplification that nucleated cell counts were estimated. The repertoire was sequenced with immunoSEQ multiplex PCR; TCRdb's copy has only in-frame clones and lacks some. Clonal size and the V and J genes are those of that table, whereas D and trimming came from the DNA. The sample shows roughly 160,000 clones, approximately 74% of them seen only once. The receptor was isolated from an elderly woman with acute or convalescent COVID-19. Sequenced: peripheral blood.

CDR3 nucleotide sequence: TGCAGCGTTGAAGTAACAGGGCCAGAGACCCAGTACTTC. It encodes CSVEVTGPETQYF. This chain connects TRBV29-1 to TRBJ2-5, with D possibly TRBD1 on 6 matching bases. The germline CDR1 and CDR2 sequences are SQVTM and ANQGSEA. The CDR3 contains 13 residues. V lost 1 base to trimming and J lost 4 bases, with 10 bases between them. The variable domain in full, completed from reference TRBV29-1 and TRBJ2-5, reads SAVISQKPSRDICQRGTSLTIQCQVDSQVTMMFWYRQQPGQSLTLIATANQGSEATYESGFVIDKFPISRPNLTFSTLTVSNMSPEDSSIYLCSVEVTGPETQYFGPGTRLLVL.